This TCR beta chain emerged from a study of cytomegalovirus exposure and HLA in healthy donors. The V and J ends lost 4 bases and 4 bases respectively, with 11 bases between them. Germline loops: CDR1 LGHNA, CDR2 YSLEER. The CDR3 has 15 residues. Researchers ran the PCR with 60 Vbeta and 13 Jbeta primers. The repertoire was sequenced with immunoSEQ multiplex PCR; TCRdb's copy has only in-frame clones and lacks some. The sample lists around 200,000 clones; about three quarters were seen once. In nominal health when sampled, donors likely had unrecorded immune exposures nonetheless. A note on this clone: The target antigen is unknown.

Study-wide findings and caveats: A later analysis showed HLA-associated TCR beta chains outstripping equally common others in clonal expansion. Follow-up analysis later connected one missense variant in DCLRE1C with trimming of TCR beta V- and J-genes.

This chain uses TRBV4-3 with TRBJ2-6, with D uncertain. This receptor was obtained from a man aged 35 to 55 in good health and CMV-seronegative. Specimen: PBMCs. The CDR3 region has the DNA TGCGCCAGCAGCCTCGACCCTAGAGGGGCCAACGTCCTGACTTTC. Amino acid sequence: CASSLDPRGANVLTF.